Below are 21 T cell receptor beta chains sequenced from a single sample in a study of naive and memory T cell subsets. Ligated cDNA underwent four rounds of PCR with nested alpha and beta constant region primers and SP2. From the 5' RACE reads, TCRdb called clonotypes with MiXCR, one entry per CDR3 protein. The sample holds tens of thousands of distinct CDR3 sequences, 8% seen once. An oligonucleotide containing a UMI was ligated to the 3' end of TCR cDNA. These receptors originate from a female donor in good health.

This clonotype was counted ten times or more. The genes are TRBV20-1 and TRBJ1-4; no reliable D call. Germline V gene data show CDR1 as DFQATT and CDR2 as SNEGSKA (reference sequence). Trimming took off 3 bases at V and 5 bases at J, with 19 bases between the two ends. CDR3 length: 16 amino acids. The CDR3 loop is CSARVAQAALNEKLFF. In DNA form, the CDR3 reads TGCAGTGCTAGGGTCGCGCAGGCAGCGTTAAATGAAAAACTGTTTTTT.

The rearrangement uses TRBV5-1 and TRBJ2-2; weak D call: TRBD1 (5 bases). The germline V gene encodes CDR1 SGHRS and CDR2 YFSETQ. This CDR3 spans 13 amino acids. Between the trimmed V and J ends, which lost 4 bases and 5 bases, there was a span of 9 bases. CDR3 amino acids: CASSSRGTGELFF. CDR3 DNA: TGCGCCAGCAGCAGTAGGGGAACCGGGGAGCTGTTTTTT.

The chain carries TRBV2 and TRBJ2-4; D perhaps matches TRBD2 (6 bases). V was trimmed by 5 bases and J by 6 bases, leaving 17 bases between them. Germline lookup yields CDR1 SNHLY and CDR2 FYNNEI. This CDR3 spans 15 amino acids. CDR3 in DNA: TGTGCCAGCAGTACTAGTGACGGGGGAGCAAACATTCAGTACTTC. Translation gives CASSTSDGGANIQYF. The complete variable domain, with remaining parts taken from reference TRBV2 and TRBJ2-4, reads EPEVTQTPSHQVTQMGQEVILRCVPISNHLYFYWYRQILGQKVEFLVSFYNNEISEKSEIFDDQFSVERPDGSNFTLKIRSTKLEDSAMYFCASSTSDGGANIQYFGAGTRLSVL.

This clonotype was seen a handful of times. The chain has TRBV19 and TRBJ1-1; 9 positions agree with TRBD1. There are 15 residues in the CDR3. Unmatched junction bases numbered 9, after V lost 9 bases and J lost 1 base. Germline CDR1 and CDR2: LNHDA and SQIVND (reference sequence). The CDR3 region is CASFRDRVSNTEAFF. CDR3 nucleotides: TGTGCCAGCTTCCGGGACAGGGTGTCGAACACTGAAGCTTTCTTT.

There are a few counts of this clonotype. The V call is TRBV5-1, the J call TRBJ2-3, with 8 bases fitting TRBD1. The ends lost 6 bases at V and 3 bases at J; junction bases unmatched: 12. CDR3 length: 16 amino acids. Germline CDR1 is SGHRS and CDR2 is YFSETQ. DNA for the CDR3: TGCGCCAGCACCAGGACAGGGATTGGAACAACAGATACGCAGTATTTT. It codes for CASTRTGIGTTDTQYF.

Of note for this clonotype: The missing conserved phenylalanine or tryptophan at the end of this CDR3 makes a read error likely. No DNA is shown, since the ends of the CDR3 on it are uncertain; the CDR3 is the one TCRdb lists. This chain joins TRBV7-3 and TRBJ2-3; the table's D gene call, TRBD2, was not cross checked with the DNA. CDR1 SGHTA and CDR2 FQGTGA come from the germline V gene. The CDR3 spans 14 amino acids, including both terminal residues. CDR3 sequence reads: CASSLGLASGTQFS.

This chain connects TRBV7-2 to TRBJ2-5; 10 bases match TRBD2. There are 20 residues in the CDR3. Germline trimming cut 1 base from V and 3 bases from J; bases unmatched to any gene: 17. Germline values: CDR1 SGHTA, CDR2 FQGNSA. This CDR3 reads CASSLVPITPSGRAEETQYF. The DNA for the CDR3 is TGTGCCAGCAGCTTAGTTCCCATCACCCCGAGCGGGAGGGCCGAAGAGACCCAGTACTTC. Looking up the rest from reference TRBV7-2 and TRBJ2-5 gives the full variable domain: GAGVSQSPSNKVTEKGKDVELRCDPISGHTALYWYRQSLGQGLEFLIYFQGNSAPDKSGLPSDRFSAERTGGSVSTLTIQRTQQEDSAVYLCASSLVPITPSGRAEETQYFGPGTRLLVL.

This clonotype was detected a few times. The gene calls are TRBV6-5 and TRBJ2-1; TRBD2 agrees at 14 bases. Trimming at V came to 0 bases and at J to 7 bases, leaving 8 bases not matched to a gene. Germline CDR1 and CDR2: MNHEY and SVGAGI. The CDR3 extends over 18 amino acids. The CDR3 bases are TGTGCCAGCAGTTACTCGGGGACTAGCGGGGGAAGCGTGAATGAGCAGTTCTTC. Its protein is CASSYSGTSGGSVNEQFF.

This sequence joins TRBV7-9 and TRBJ2-1; 11 bases line up with TRBD2. With V trimmed by 1 base and J by 8 bases, 10 bases remained unmatched. CDR1 is SEHNR, CDR2 FQNEAQ, per germline (reference sequence). This CDR3 is built from 17 residues. The CDR3 DNA sequence: TGTGCCAGCAGCTTAGTACCCACTAGCGGGAGAGCGGATGAGCAGTTCTTC. Protein: CASSLVPTSGRADEQFF.

This chain connects TRBV12-3 or TRBV12-4 to TRBJ2-7; D is ambiguous. V lost 4 bases to trimming and J lost 7 bases, with 11 bases between them. The CDR3 covers 12 residues. DNA for the CDR3: TGTGCCAGCAGTTCCCTCCGTTGGGAGCAGTACTTC. Translation: CASSSLRWEQYF.

This clonotype was counted only a few times. The DNA for the CDR3 is TGTGCCAGCAGTTCCACAGGGGAATCGAGCTCCTACAATGAGCAGTTCTTC. This codes for CASSSTGESSSYNEQFF. The V gene is TRBV7-9, the J gene TRBJ2-1, with 7 bases that match TRBD1. Losses at the gene ends were 6 bases for V and 0 bases for J; bases not matched to a gene: 11. This CDR3 has 17 residues. In germline, CDR1 is SEHNR, CDR2 FQNEAQ (reference sequence). Looking up the rest from reference TRBV7-9 and TRBJ2-1 gives the full variable domain: DTGVSQNPRHKITKRGQNVTFRCDPISEHNRLYWYRQTLGQGPEFLTYFQNEAQLEKSRLLSDRFSAERPKGSFSTLEIQRTEQGDSAMYLCASSSTGESSSYNEQFFGPGTRLTVL.

This sequence joins TRBV14 and TRBJ1-1; 8 nucleotides line up with TRBD1. J gave up 4 bases and V 3 bases, and 7 bases lay outside the gene matches. Germline assignment: CDR1 SGHDN and CDR2 FVKESK. The CDR3 contains 15 residues. In nucleotides, the CDR3 is TGTGCCAGCAGCCATGCGGGACAGGCATTCACTGAAGCTTTCTTT. Translating gives CASSHAGQAFTEAFF.

A few counts support this clonotype. The V call is TRBV4-2, the J call TRBJ2-7; 10 nucleotides line up with TRBD1. The CDR3 has 21 residues. The germline gives CDR1 LGHNA, CDR2 YNFKEQ. The V segment lost 0 bases and the J segment 1 base; nucleotides outside the gene matches: 18. For the CDR3, the DNA is TGTGCCAGCAGCCAAGATCTGTATAGCCGGGACAGGGGTCCCTCATCCTACGAGCAGTACTTC. Its translation: CASSQDLYSRDRGPSSYEQYF.

This clonotype was observed at least ten times. The chain is built from TRBV9 and TRBJ1-3, with 7 bases identical to TRBD1. The CDR3 contains 16 residues. The trim removed 0 bases at V and 0 bases at J, leaving 3 bases unmatched. The germline V gene encodes CDR1 SGDLS and CDR2 YYNGEE. The CDR3 sequence: CASSVAGTVSGNTIYF. CDR3 nucleotide sequence: TGTGCCAGCAGCGTAGCGGGGACAGTCTCTGGAAACACCATATATTTT.

In this sample, this clonotype turned up many times. This rearrangement joins TRBV28 to TRBJ1-5, with a tentative D call TRBD1 (5 bases). This CDR3 has 15 residues. V lost 2 bases to trimming and J lost 6 bases, with 14 bases between them. Germline loops: CDR1 MDHEN, CDR2 SYDVKM. CDR3 nucleotide sequence: TGTGCCAGCAGTTTAACGGGCAGGGAGGGTCAGCCCCAGCATTTT. The encoded protein is CASSLTGREGQPQHF.

There are many counts of this clonotype. V usage is TRBV6-4 and J usage is TRBJ1-2, with D maybe TRBD1 (6 bases). The CDR3 length is 13 residues. CDR1 and CDR2 (germline): MRHNA, SNTAGT. The V end lost 3 bases, the J end lost 2 bases, and 7 bases lay between the germline ends. CDR3 residues: CASSETGNYGYTF. In DNA form, the CDR3 reads TGTGCCAGCAGTGAAACAGGGAACTATGGCTACACCTTC.

The chain has TRBV12-3 or TRBV12-4 and TRBJ2-3; 7 bases are shared with TRBD1. CDR3 length equals 15 residues. The ends lost 3 bases at V and 4 bases at J; junction bases unmatched: 7. The DNA of the CDR3 is TGTGCCAGCAGTTTCCTACAGGGGAGAGCAGATACGCAGTATTTT. This codes for CASSFLQGRADTQYF.

The CDR3 DNA follows: TGTGCCAGCAGCTACACGGGACTAGCGGGACCCCGCGGTGAGCAGTTCTTC. Translating it yields CASSYTGLAGPRGEQFF. This chain uses TRBV28 with TRBJ2-1; 13 bases map to TRBD2. Germline V CDR1 and CDR2: MDHEN, SYDVKM. The CDR3 loop spans 17 amino acids. V trimming: 6 bases; J trimming: 9 bases; junction bases outside the gene matches: 14.

The chain has TRBV5-6 and TRBJ1-6; no definite D call. V was cut by 7 bases and J by 5 bases, with 16 bases left in between. The CDR3 loop spans 15 amino acids. CDR1 is SGHDT and CDR2 is YYEEEE in the germline V gene. CDR3: CASWAWASNNSPLHF. The CDR3 DNA is TGTGCCAGCTGGGCTTGGGCATCCAATAATTCACCCCTCCACTTT.

The gene calls are TRBV28 and TRBJ2-3; 11 bases align to TRBD2. The CDR3 sequence is 16 residues long. Germline values: CDR1 MDHEN, CDR2 SYDVKM. Trimming at V came to 5 bases and at J to 4 bases, leaving 8 bases not matched to a gene. CDR3 in amino acids: CASSESGTSGPDTQYF. CDR3 nucleotide sequence: TGTGCCAGCAGTGAATCCGGGACTAGCGGTCCAGATACGCAGTATTTT.

This clonotype was found a few times. This chain connects TRBV19 to TRBJ2-1; D uncertain. The V gene's germline CDR1 is LNHDA and CDR2 SQIVND (reference sequence). V lost 5 bases to trimming and J lost 0 bases, with 14 bases between them. CDR3 length equals 16 residues. Written as DNA, the CDR3 is TGTGCCAGTAGTGTGGGCGGTAGGAGCTCCTACAATGAGCAGTTCTTC. Protein: CASSVGGRSSYNEQFF.